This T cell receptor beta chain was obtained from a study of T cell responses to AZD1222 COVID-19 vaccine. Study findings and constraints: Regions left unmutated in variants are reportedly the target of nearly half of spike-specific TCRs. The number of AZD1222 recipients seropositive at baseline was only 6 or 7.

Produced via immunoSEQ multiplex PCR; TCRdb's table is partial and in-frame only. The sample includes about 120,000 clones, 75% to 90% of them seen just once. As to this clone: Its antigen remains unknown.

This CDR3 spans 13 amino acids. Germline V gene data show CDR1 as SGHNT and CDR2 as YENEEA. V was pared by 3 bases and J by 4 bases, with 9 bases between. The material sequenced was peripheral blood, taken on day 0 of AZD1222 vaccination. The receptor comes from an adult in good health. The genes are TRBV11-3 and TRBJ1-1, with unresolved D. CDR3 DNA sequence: TGTGCCAGCAGCTTCGAGGGCGCCACTGAAGCTTTCTTT. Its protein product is CASSFEGATEAFF.